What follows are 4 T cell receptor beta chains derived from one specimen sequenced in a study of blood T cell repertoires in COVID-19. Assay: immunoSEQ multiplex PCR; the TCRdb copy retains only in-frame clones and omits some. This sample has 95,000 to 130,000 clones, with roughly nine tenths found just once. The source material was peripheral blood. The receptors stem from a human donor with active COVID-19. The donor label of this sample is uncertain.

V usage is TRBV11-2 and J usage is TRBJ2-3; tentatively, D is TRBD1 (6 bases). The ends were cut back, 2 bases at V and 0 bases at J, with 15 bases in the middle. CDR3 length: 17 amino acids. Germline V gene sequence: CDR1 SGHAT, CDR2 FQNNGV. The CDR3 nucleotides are TGTGCCAGCAGCTTAAGAGGCCTTACAGGGAGCACAGATACGCAGTATTTT. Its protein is CASSLRGLTGSTDTQYF. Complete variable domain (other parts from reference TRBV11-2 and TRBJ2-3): EAGVAQSPRYKIIEKRQSVAFWCNPISGHATLYWYQQILGQGPKLLIQFQNNGVVDDSQLPKDRFSAERLKGVDSTLKIQPAKLEDSAVYLCASSLRGLTGSTDTQYFGPGTRLTVL.

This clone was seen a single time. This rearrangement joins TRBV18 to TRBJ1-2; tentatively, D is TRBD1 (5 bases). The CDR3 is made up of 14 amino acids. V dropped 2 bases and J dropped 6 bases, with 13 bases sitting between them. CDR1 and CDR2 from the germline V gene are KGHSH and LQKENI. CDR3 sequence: CASSPSGGEHGYTF. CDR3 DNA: TGTGCCAGCTCACCAAGCGGGGGAGAGCATGGCTACACCTTC.

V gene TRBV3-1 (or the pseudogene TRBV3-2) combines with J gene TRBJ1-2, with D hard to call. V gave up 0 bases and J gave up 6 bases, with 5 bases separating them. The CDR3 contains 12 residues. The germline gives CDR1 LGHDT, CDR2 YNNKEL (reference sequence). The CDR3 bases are TGTGCCAGCAGCCAAGATGAGAATGGCTACACCTTC. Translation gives CASSQDENGYTF.

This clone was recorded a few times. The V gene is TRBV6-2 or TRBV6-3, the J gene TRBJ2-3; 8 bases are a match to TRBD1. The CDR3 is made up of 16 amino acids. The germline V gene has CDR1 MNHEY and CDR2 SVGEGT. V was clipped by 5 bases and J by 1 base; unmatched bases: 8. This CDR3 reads CASSQDRARGTDTQYF. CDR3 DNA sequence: TGTGCCAGCAGTCAGGACAGGGCCCGTGGCACAGATACGCAGTATTTT.